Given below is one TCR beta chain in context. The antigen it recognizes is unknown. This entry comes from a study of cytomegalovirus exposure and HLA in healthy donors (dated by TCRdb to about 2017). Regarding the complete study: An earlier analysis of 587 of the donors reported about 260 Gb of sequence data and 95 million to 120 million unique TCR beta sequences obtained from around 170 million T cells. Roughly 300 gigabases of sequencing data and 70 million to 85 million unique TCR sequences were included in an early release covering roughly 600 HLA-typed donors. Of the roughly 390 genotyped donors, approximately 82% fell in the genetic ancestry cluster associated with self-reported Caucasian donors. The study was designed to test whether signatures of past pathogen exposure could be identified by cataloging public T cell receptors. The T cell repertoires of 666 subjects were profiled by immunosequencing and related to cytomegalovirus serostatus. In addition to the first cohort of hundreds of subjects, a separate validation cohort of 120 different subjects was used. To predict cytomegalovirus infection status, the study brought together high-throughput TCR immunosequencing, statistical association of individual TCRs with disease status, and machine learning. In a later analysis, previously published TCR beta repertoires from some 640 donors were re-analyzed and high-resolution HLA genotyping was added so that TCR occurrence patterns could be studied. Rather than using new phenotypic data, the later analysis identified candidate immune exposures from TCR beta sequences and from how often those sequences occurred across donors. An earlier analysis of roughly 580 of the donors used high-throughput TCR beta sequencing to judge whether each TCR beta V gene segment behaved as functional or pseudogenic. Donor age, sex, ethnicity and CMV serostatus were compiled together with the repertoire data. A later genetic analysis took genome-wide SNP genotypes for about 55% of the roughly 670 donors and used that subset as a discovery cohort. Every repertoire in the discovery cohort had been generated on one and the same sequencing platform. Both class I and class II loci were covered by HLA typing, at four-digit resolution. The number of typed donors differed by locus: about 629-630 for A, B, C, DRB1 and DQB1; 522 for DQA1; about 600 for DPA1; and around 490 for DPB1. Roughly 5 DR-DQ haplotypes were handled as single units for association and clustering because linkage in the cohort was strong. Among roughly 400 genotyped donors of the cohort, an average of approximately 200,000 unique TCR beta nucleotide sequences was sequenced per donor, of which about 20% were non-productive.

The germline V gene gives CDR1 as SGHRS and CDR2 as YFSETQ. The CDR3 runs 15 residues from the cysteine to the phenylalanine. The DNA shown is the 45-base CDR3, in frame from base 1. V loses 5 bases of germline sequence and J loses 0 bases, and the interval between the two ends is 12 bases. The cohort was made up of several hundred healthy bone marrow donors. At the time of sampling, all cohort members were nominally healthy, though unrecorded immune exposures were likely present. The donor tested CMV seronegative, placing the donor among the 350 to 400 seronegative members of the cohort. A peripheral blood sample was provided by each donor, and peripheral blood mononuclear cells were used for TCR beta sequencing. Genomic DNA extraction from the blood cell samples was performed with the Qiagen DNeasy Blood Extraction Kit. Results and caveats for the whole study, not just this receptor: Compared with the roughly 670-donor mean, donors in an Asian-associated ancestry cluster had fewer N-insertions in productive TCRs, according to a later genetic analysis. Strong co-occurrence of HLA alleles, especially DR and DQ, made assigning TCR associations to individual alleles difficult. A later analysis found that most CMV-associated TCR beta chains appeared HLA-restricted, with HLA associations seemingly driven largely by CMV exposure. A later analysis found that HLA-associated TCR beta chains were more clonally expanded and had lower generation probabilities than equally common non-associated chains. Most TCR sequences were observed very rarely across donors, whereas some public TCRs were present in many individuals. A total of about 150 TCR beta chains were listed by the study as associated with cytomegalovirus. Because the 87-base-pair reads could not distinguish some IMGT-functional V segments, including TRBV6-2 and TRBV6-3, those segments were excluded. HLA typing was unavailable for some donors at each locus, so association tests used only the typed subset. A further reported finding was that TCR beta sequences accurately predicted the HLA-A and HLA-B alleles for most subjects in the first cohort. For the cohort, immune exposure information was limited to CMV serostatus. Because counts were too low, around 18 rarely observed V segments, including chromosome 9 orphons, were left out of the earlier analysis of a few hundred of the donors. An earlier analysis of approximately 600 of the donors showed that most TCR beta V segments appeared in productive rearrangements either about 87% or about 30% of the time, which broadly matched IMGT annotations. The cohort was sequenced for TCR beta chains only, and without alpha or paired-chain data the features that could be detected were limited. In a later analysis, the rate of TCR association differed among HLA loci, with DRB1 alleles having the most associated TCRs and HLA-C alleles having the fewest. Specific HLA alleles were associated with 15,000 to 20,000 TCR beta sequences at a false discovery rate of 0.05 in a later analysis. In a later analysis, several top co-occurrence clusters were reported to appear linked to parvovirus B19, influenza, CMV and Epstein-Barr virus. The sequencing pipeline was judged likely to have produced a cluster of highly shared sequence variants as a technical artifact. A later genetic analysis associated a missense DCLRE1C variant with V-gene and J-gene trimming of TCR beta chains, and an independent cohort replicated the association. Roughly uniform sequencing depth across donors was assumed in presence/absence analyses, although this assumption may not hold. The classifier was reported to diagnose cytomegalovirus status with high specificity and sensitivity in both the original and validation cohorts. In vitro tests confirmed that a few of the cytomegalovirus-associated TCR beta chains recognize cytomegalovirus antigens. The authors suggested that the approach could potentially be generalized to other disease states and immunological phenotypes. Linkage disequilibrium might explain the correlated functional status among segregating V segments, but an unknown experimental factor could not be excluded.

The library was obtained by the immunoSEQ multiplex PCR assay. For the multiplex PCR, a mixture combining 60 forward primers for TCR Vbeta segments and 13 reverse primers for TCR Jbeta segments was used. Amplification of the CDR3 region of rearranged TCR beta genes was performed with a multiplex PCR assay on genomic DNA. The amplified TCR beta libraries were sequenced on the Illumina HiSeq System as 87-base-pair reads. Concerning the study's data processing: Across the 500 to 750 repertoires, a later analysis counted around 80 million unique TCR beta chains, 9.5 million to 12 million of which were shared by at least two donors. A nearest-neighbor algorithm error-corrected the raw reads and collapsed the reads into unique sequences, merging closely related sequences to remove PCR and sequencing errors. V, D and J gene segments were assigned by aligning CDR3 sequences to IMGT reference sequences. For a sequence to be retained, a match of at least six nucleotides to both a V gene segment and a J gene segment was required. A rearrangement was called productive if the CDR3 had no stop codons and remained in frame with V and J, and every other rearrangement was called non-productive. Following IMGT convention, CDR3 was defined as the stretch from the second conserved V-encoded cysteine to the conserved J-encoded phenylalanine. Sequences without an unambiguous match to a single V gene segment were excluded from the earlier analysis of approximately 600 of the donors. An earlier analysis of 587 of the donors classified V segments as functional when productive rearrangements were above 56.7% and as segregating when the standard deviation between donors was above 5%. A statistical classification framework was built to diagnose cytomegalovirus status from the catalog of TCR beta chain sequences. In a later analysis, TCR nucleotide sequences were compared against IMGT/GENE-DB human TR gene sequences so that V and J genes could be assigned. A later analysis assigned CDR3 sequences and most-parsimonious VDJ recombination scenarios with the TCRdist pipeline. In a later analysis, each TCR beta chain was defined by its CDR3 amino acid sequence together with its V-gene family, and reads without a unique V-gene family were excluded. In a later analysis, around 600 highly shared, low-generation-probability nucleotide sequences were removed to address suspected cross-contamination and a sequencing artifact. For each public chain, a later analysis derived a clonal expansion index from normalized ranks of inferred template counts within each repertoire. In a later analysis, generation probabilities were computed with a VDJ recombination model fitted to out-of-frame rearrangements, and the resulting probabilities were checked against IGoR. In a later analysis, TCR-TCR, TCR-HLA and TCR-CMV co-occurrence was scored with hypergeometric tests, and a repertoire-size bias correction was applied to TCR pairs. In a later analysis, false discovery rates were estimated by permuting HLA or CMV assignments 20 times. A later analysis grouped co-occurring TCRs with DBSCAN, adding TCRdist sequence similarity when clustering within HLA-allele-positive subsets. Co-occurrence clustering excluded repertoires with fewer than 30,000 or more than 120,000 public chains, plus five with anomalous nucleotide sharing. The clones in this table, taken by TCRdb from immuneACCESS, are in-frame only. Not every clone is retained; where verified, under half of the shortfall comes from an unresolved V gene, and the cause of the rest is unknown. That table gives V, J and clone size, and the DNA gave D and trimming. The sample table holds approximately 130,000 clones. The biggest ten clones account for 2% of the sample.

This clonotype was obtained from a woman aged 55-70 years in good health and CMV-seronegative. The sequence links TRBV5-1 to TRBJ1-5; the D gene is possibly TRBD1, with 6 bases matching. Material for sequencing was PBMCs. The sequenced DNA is TGCGCCAGCAGACAGGACAGTAATAGCAATCAGCCCCAGCATTTT. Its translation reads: CASRQDSNSNQPQHF.